The 10 T cell receptor beta chains given below trace back to one sample, sequenced in a study of shared clonotypes between healthy human individuals. Produced via immunoSEQ multiplex PCR; TCRdb's table is partial and in-frame only. The table shows millions of clones, with roughly 94% occurring only once. The specimen was naive CD4+ T cells sorted from blood. The subset denotes: CD45RA+ positively selected. These TCRs come from a man younger than 30 in good health.

The gene calls are TRBV6-5 and TRBJ2-7; no firm D call. Germline CDR1 MNHEY, CDR2 SVGAGI. This CDR3 has 13 amino acids. V was cut by 5 bases and J by 2 bases, with 10 bases left in between. The CDR3, as DNA: TGTGCCAGCAGTGAAGGCCGACCCTACGAGCAGTACTTC. Protein sequence: CASSEGRPYEQYF.

V and J are TRBV25-1 and TRBJ1-5, with 7 bases matching TRBD1. V was clipped by 6 bases and J by 5 bases; unmatched bases: 7. This CDR3 is 14 amino acids long. CDR1 is MGHDK and CDR2 is SYGVNS in the germline V gene. This CDR3 reads CASRTTGEDQPQHF. The CDR3 coding sequence is TGTGCCAGCAGAACAACAGGGGAGGATCAGCCCCAGCATTTT.

The chain is built from TRBV28 and TRBJ1-3, with 10 bases lining up with TRBD1. Germline CDR1 and CDR2: MDHEN and SYDVKM. There are 14 residues in the CDR3. J was trimmed by 6 bases and V by 6 bases; bases with no gene match: 5. CDR3 in amino acids: CASSRGQGVNTIYF. In DNA form, the CDR3 reads TGTGCCAGCAGCCGAGGACAGGGGGTAAACACCATATATTTT. The complete variable domain, with remaining parts taken from reference TRBV28 and TRBJ1-3, reads DVKVTQSSRYLVKRTGEKVFLECVQDMDHENMFWYRQDPGLGLRLIYFSYDVKMKEKGDIPEGYSVSREKKERFSLILESASTNQTSMYLCASSRGQGVNTIYFGEGSWLTVV.

The gene calls are TRBV5-1 and TRBJ2-5, with D unresolved. The V end was cut by 3 bases, the J end by 1 base, with 7 bases between. The CDR3 covers 13 residues. CDR1 SGHRS and CDR2 YFSETQ come from the germline V gene. The CDR3 spells CASSSQPQETQYF. The CDR3 DNA reads as TGCGCCAGCAGCTCCCAACCCCAAGAGACCCAGTACTTC. The full variable domain, completed using reference TRBV5-1 and TRBJ2-5, is KAGVTQTPRYLIKTRGQQVTLSCSPISGHRSVSWYQQTPGQGLQFLFEYFSETQRNKGNFPGRFSGRQFSNSRSEMNVSTLELGDSALYLCASSSQPQETQYFGPGTRLLVL.

V is TRBV9 and J is TRBJ1-2, with D perhaps matching TRBD1 (5 bases). The CDR3 spans 20 residues. V shed 3 bases and J shed 5 bases, with 32 bases lying between them. Germline V lookup: CDR1 SGDLS, CDR2 YYNGEE. The CDR3 DNA follows: TGTGCCAGCAGCGCCACCTTCAGGGATTTCCGGGCCTATTCCGATTATGGCTACACCTTC. It translates to CASSATFRDFRAYSDYGYTF.

The chain uses TRBV30 and TRBJ2-7; 8 bases match TRBD2. Looked up from germline, CDR1 is GTSNPN and CDR2 is SVGIG (reference sequence). The CDR3 loop spans 15 amino acids. V trimming: 3 bases; J trimming: 2 bases; junction bases outside the gene matches: 9. CDR3 in DNA: TGTGCCTGGAGGGTAAGCGGGAGTAAGGCCTACGAGCAGTACTTC. Its translation: CAWRVSGSKAYEQYF.

The rearrangement links TRBV18 to TRBJ2-1; 9 bases line up with TRBD1. The CDR3 consists of 16 residues. CDR1 KGHSH and CDR2 LQKENI come from the germline V gene. V shed 2 bases, J shed 6 bases, and the junction held 8 bases outside the gene matches. The DNA for the CDR3 is TGTGCCAGCTCACCAAGGACAGGGGTGATCGGCAATGAGCAGTTCTTC. Its translation is CASSPRTGVIGNEQFF.

The rearrangement links TRBV7-9 to TRBJ2-2; D is perhaps TRBD1 (6 bases). Trimming took off 3 bases at V and 5 bases at J, with 16 bases between the two ends. The CDR3 length is 16 residues. The germline CDR1 and CDR2 sequences are SEHNR and FQNEAQ (reference sequence). CDR3 residues: CASSLLATGQTGELFF. DNA for the CDR3: TGTGCCAGCAGCTTGCTTGCAACAGGGCAAACCGGGGAGCTGTTTTTT.

This chain joins TRBV21-1 and TRBJ2-5. TRBV21-1 is recorded as a pseudogene. CDR3 size: 14 residues. The CDR3 sequence: CASSTRTVQETQYF. In DNA form, the CDR3 reads TGTGCCAGCAGCACCCGGACGGTTCAAGAGACCCAGTACTTC.

Details on this clone: At the DNA level, this CDR3 is encoded by other sequences in the same sample as well. The chain carries TRBV18 and TRBJ2-5; D may be TRBD1 or TRBD2 (5 bases each). Looked up from germline, CDR1 is KGHSH and CDR2 is LQKENI. Trimming cost V 3 bases and J 5 bases, with 7 bases left between them. The CDR3 runs 12 residues. As DNA, the CDR3 is TGTGCCAGCTCACCCAGGGAGGAGACCCAGTACTTC. This encodes CASSPREETQYF.